The subject of this entry is one T cell receptor (beta chain). The data were obtained in a study of T-cell memory formation after mild COVID-19. One entry per CDR3 protein results from TCRdb running MiXCR on the 5' RACE reads. This table has some 300,000 distinct CDR3 sequences, roughly a fifth appearing once. The sequence derives from a man between 18 and 35 years old who had mild COVID-19 (a few samples of this study predate the infection). Cell type and time point are not known. The sample was PBMCs or a T cell subset sorted from them (not recorded which).

The CDR3 DNA follows: TGTGCCAGCTCACCATCCAGGGGCGAGCAGTACTTC. Residues: CASSPSRGEQYF. The V gene is TRBV18, the J gene TRBJ2-7, with D tentatively TRBD1 (6 bases). Germline assignment: CDR1 KGHSH and CDR2 LQKENI. This CDR3 has 12 amino acids. Trimming left V 2 bases short and J 6 bases short, with 8 bases between. Based on the CDR3 plus reference TRBV18 and TRBJ2-7, the full variable domain is NAGVMQNPRHLVRRRGQEARLRCSPMKGHSHVYWYRQLPEEGLKFMVYLQKENIIDESGMPKERFSAEFPKEGPSILRIQQVVRGDSAAYFCASSPSRGEQYFGPGTRLTVT.